The clone carrying this T cell receptor (beta chain) was detected only a few times. The data belong to a study of blood T cell repertoires in COVID-19. Study at large: The United States, Italy and Spain supplied acute and convalescent COVID-19 samples. The analysed material was cDNA or gDNA that came from T cells, B-cell-depleted T cells, or PBMCs.

Only in-frame clones appear in the TCRdb table, and some are missing; sequencing was by immunoSEQ multiplex PCR. The data show 130,000 or so clones, with over 80% seen just once and approximately 1.4% held by the top ten. V was shortened by 2 bases and J by 7 bases, with 15 bases between the two germline ends. Per the germline V gene, CDR1 is KGHSH and CDR2 is LQKENI. There are 15 residues in the CDR3. The sample was peripheral blood. The chain carries TRBV18 and TRBJ2-1; D is uncertain. This receptor was obtained from a human donor in a cohort sampled during active COVID-19. The DNA for the CDR3 is TGTGCCAGCTCACCAAACCCGGGTCCGACGAATGAGCAGTTCTTC. As protein: CASSPNPGPTNEQFF. Together with reference TRBV18 and TRBJ2-1, the CDR3 gives the full variable domain: NAGVMQNPRHLVRRRGQEARLRCSPMKGHSHVYWYRQLPEEGLKFMVYLQKENIIDESGMPKERFSAEFPKEGPSILRIQQVVRGDSAAYFCASSPNPGPTNEQFFGPGTRLTVL.